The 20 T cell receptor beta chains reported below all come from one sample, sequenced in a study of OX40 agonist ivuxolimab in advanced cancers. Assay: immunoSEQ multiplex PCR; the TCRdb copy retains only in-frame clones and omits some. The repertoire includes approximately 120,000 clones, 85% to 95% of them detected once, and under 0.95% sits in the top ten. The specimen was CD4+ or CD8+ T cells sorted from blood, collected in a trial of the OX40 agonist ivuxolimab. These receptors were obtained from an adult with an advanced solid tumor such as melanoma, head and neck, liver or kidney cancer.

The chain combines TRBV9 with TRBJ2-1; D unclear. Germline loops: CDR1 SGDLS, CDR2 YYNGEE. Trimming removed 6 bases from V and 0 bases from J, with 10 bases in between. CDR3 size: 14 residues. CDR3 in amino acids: CASTPDTSYNEQFF. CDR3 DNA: TGTGCCAGCACCCCCGACACCTCCTACAATGAGCAGTTCTTC.

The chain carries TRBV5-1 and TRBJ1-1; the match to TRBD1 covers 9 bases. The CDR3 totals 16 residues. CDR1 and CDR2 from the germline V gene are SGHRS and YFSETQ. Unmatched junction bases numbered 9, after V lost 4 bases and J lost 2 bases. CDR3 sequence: CASSIRDRAINTEAFF. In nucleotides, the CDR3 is TGCGCCAGCAGCATCCGGGACAGGGCCATCAACACTGAAGCTTTCTTT.

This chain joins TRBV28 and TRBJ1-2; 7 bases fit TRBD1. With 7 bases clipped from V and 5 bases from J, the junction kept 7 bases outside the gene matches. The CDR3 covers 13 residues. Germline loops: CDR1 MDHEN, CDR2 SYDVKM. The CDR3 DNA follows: TGTGCCAGCACCCCGACAGGGCAGTATGGCTACACCTTC. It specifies CASTPTGQYGYTF.

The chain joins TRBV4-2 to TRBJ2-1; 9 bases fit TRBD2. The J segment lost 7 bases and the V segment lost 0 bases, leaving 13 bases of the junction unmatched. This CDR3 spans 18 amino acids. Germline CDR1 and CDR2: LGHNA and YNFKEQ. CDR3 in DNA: TGTGCCAGCAGCCAAGATCGGGCGGGAGGGCCCGACAGGAATGAGCAGTTCTTC. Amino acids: CASSQDRAGGPDRNEQFF.

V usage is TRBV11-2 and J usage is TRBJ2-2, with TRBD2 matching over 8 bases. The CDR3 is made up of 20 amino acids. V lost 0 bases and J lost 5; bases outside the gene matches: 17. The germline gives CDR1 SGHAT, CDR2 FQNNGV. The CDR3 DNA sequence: TGTGCCAGCAGCTTAGATCTAACCTTCTTTGCGGGGGGCCAAACCGGGGAGCTGTTTTTT. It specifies CASSLDLTFFAGGQTGELFF.

CDR3 bases: TGCGCCAGCAGCTTGGAACTCCCCCCCTACGAGCAGTACTTC. Its translation is CASSLELPPYEQYF. This rearrangement joins TRBV5-1 to TRBJ2-7; D gene uncertain. CDR3 length: 14 amino acids. V was clipped by 0 bases and J by 2 bases, with 9 bases between them. CDR1 and CDR2 (germline): SGHRS, YFSETQ.

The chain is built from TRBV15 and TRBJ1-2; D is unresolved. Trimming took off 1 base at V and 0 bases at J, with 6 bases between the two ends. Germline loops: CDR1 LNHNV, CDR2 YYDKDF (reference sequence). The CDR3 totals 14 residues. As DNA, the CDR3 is TGTGCCACCAGCAGAGGGCTGCCTAACTATGGCTACACCTTC. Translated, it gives CATSRGLPNYGYTF.

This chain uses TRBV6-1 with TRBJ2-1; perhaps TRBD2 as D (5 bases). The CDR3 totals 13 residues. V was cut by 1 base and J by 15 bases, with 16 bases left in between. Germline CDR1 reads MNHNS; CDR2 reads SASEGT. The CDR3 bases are TGTGCCAGCAGTGAAGTAGAGAGGGCCGGACGGTTCTTC. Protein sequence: CASSEVERAGRFF.

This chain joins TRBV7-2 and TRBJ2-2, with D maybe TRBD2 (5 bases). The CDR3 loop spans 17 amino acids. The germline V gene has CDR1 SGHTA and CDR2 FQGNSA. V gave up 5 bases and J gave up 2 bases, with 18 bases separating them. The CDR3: CASSHPRRGVNTGELFF. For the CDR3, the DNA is TGTGCCAGCAGCCACCCCCGACGGGGAGTAAACACCGGGGAGCTGTTTTTT. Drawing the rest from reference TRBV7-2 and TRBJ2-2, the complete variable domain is GAGVSQSPSNKVTEKGKDVELRCDPISGHTALYWYRQSLGQGLEFLIYFQGNSAPDKSGLPSDRFSAERTGGSVSTLTIQRTQQEDSAVYLCASSHPRRGVNTGELFFGEGSRLTVL.

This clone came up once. The CDR3 sequence: CATSRDRDRADTQYF. The CDR3 DNA reads as TGTGCCACCAGCAGAGACAGGGACCGGGCAGATACGCAGTATTTT. The J gene is TRBJ2-3, the V gene TRBV15, with D perhaps TRBD1 or TRBD2 (5 bases each). The germline V and J ends were trimmed by 0 bases and 4 bases, with 11 bases remaining between them. The CDR3 runs to 15 residues. CDR1 LNHNV and CDR2 YYDKDF come from the germline V gene (reference sequence).

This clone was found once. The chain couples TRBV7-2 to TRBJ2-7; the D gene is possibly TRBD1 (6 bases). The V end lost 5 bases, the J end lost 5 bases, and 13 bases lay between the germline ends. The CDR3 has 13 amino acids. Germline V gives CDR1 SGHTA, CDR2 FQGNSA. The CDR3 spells CASSLYTGNEQYF. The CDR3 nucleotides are TGTGCCAGCAGCCTATATACAGGGAACGAGCAGTACTTC.

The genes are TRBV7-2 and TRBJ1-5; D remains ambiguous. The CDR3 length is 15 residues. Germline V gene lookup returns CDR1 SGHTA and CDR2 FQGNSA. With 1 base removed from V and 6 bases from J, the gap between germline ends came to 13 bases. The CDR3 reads CASSLVASTAQPQHF. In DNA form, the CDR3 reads TGTGCCAGCAGCTTAGTTGCCTCGACGGCTCAGCCCCAGCATTTT. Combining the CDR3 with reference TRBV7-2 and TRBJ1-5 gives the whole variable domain GAGVSQSPSNKVTEKGKDVELRCDPISGHTALYWYRQSLGQGLEFLIYFQGNSAPDKSGLPSDRFSAERTGGSVSTLTIQRTQQEDSAVYLCASSLVASTAQPQHFGDGTRLSIL.

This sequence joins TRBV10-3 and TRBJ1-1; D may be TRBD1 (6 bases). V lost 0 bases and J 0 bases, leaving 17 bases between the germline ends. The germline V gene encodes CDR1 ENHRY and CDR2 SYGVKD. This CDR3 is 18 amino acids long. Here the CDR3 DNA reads TGTGCCATCAGTGAGTCGGGGCAGGGAGGGGGATTGAACACTGAAGCTTTCTTT. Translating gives CAISESGQGGGLNTEAFF.

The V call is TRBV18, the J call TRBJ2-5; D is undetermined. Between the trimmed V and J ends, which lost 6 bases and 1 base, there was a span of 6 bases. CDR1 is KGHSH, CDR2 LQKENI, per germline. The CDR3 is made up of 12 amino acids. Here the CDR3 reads CASSTGQETQYF. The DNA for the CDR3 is TGTGCCAGCTCTACCGGCCAAGAGACCCAGTACTTC.

CDR3 protein: CASSFGGQTQETQYF. The CDR3 DNA reads TGTGCCAGCAGTTTCGGCGGTCAGACCCAAGAGACCCAGTACTTC. The V and J genes are TRBV28 and TRBJ2-5; no clear D gene. This CDR3 has 15 amino acids. V shed 3 bases and J shed 1 base, with 12 bases lying between them. Germline lookup yields CDR1 MDHEN and CDR2 SYDVKM.

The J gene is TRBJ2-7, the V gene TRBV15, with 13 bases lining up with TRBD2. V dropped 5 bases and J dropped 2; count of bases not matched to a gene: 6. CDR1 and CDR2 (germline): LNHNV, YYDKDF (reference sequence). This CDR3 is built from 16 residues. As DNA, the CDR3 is TGTGCCACCAGCCCACGGACTAGCGGGAGCCCCTACGAGCAGTACTTC. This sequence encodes CATSPRTSGSPYEQYF.

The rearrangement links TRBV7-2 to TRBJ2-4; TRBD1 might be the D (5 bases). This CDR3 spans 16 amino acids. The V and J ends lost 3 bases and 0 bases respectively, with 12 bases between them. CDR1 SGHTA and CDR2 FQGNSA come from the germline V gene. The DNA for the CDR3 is TGTGCCAGCAGCTTGGACACCTACCTAGCCAAAAACATTCAGTACTTC. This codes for CASSLDTYLAKNIQYF.

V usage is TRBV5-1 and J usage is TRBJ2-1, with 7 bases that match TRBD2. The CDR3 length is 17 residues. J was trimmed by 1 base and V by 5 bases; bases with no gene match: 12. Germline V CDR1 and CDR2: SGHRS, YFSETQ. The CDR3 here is CASRTQPSGASYNEQFF. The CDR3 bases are TGCGCCAGCAGAACCCAACCAAGCGGGGCGTCCTACAATGAGCAGTTCTTC.

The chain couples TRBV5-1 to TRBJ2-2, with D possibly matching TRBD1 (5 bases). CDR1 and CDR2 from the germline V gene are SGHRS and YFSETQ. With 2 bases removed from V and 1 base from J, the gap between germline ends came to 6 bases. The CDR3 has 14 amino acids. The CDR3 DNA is TGCGCCAGCAGCTTACAGGAGAACACCGGGGAGCTGTTTTTT. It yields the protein CASSLQENTGELFF.

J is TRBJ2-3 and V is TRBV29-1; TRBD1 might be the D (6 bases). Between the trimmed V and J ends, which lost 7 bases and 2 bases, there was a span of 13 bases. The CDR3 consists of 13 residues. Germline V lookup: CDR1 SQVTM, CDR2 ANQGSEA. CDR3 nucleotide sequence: TGCAGCGCCCGACAGGACTCCACAGATACGCAGTATTTT. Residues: CSARQDSTDTQYF.